The present T cell receptor beta chain was sequenced within a study of blood T cells in healthy people across ages. Study-wide results and limits: Donor CMV infection status was unknown, possibly confounding age-related changes in expanded clonotypes.

A second roughly 6 to 11 cycle PCR used barcoded and J-beta primers. TCRdb analysed the 5' RACE reads with MiXCR anew, one entry per CDR3 protein. The table shows around 1,000,000 distinct CDR3 sequences, with roughly a quarter occurring only once. About this clonotype itself: What it binds is not known.

The V end lost 4 bases, the J end lost 5 bases, and 8 bases lay between the germline ends. The CDR3 runs to 12 residues. CDR1 and CDR2 (germline): SGHTA, FQGNSA. This sample was also put to use in a study of T cells of mothers and their children.

The clonotype comes from a girl aged 2-9 years in good health. The chain links TRBV7-2 to TRBJ1-2; D not certain. Sequenced sample: blood. CDR3 in amino acids: CASSYGIYGYTF. The CDR3 DNA sequence: TGTGCCAGCAGCTACGGGATTTATGGCTACACCTTC.